This entry features one T cell receptor beta chain sequence. Deletions cut 3 bases from V and 6 bases from J, with 3 bases between. Germline CDR1 is MGHRA and CDR2 is YSYEKL. The CDR3 runs to 12 residues. This sample is drawn from a study of blood T cell repertoires in COVID-19. Study-wide context: PBMCs, B-cell-depleted T cells, or T cells provided the cDNA or gDNA that made up the material.

In the original analysis: Nucleated cell number was recorded as an estimate derived from reference gene primer amplification. Only in-frame clones appear in the TCRdb table, and some are missing; sequencing was by immunoSEQ multiplex PCR. V and J calls and clone size are given by that table; D and trimming were obtained from the DNA. The table includes tens of thousands of clones, 85% to 90% detected once. In terms of age and location, participants ranged from roughly 18 to 89 years and lived in approximately 24 US areas. The source of this sequence is a woman between 40 and 50 years old who had recovered from COVID-19. Sequencing used PBMCs or T cells enriched from blood (not recorded which). The V call is TRBV4-1, the J call TRBJ1-6; D is unresolved. The CDR3 DNA reads as TGCGCCAGCAGCCACGGTAATTCACCCCTCCACTTT. It yields the protein CASSHGNSPLHF.